The rows below give T cell receptor beta chains drawn from one sample of a study of blood T cells in healthy people across ages. One entry per CDR3 protein, called by TCRdb with MiXCR from the 5' RACE reads. Of roughly 1.9 million distinct CDR3 sequences in the sample, 39% were seen once. Source material: blood. The origin of the receptors is a human donor in good health. Each CDR3 is given with its conserved first and last residue. Fields, in order: J gene, D gene, V gene, clone size, CDR3 protein, CDR3 DNA. A D gene is named only where the DNA matches it firmly. Only some rows state a clone size, as once, few, many or a class for expanded clones.

J gene: TRBJ2-6
D gene: NA
V gene: TRBV7-2
clone size: NA
CDR3 protein: CASRGAGANVRTF
CDR3 DNA: TGTGCCAGCAGAGGGGCTGGGGCCAACGTCCGGACTTTC

J gene: TRBJ2-3
D gene: NA
V gene: TRBV5-6
clone size: NA
CDR3 protein: CASSWDLIESSTDTQYF
CDR3 DNA: TGTGCCAGCAGCTGGGACTTAATTGAATCTAGCACAGATACGCAGTATTTT

J gene: TRBJ2-3
D gene: NA
V gene: TRBV9
clone size: many
CDR3 protein: CASSSPRDTQYF
CDR3 DNA: TGTGCCAGCAGCTCCCCAAGAGATACGCAGTATTTT

J gene: TRBJ1-1
D gene: NA
V gene: TRBV7-2
clone size: NA
CDR3 protein: CASREQIWNTEAFF
CDR3 DNA: TGTGCCAGCAGAGAACAGATATGGAACACTGAAGCTTTCTTT

J gene: TRBJ1-2
D gene: NA
V gene: TRBV7-9
clone size: NA
CDR3 protein: CASSLDQFYGYTF
CDR3 DNA: TGTGCCAGCAGCTTAGATCAATTCTATGGCTACACCTTC

J gene: TRBJ2-5
D gene: NA
V gene: TRBV7-2
clone size: NA
CDR3 protein: CASSLESWGGETQYF
CDR3 DNA: TGTGCCAGCAGCTTAGAGTCTTGGGGTGGGGAGACCCAGTACTTC

J gene: TRBJ2-4
D gene: TRBD1
V gene: TRBV4-1
clone size: NA
CDR3 protein: CASSQDPGQKNIQYF
CDR3 DNA: TGCGCCAGCAGCCAAGATCCGGGACAGAAAAACATTCAGTACTTC

J gene: TRBJ2-7
D gene: NA
V gene: TRBV7-9
clone size: NA
CDR3 protein: CAGGPLGYEQYF
CDR3 DNA: TGTGCCGGGGGACCATTGGGGTACGAGCAGTACTTC

J gene: TRBJ1-2
D gene: NA
V gene: TRBV11-2
clone size: few
CDR3 protein: CASSVFPRPDGYTF
CDR3 DNA: TGTGCCAGCAGCGTTTTTCCCCGGCCAGATGGCTACACCTTC

J gene: TRBJ2-7
D gene: TRBD1
V gene: TRBV6-5
clone size: NA
CDR3 protein: CASSWTGAASYEQYF
CDR3 DNA: TGTGCCAGCAGTTGGACAGGGGCCGCATCCTACGAGCAGTACTTC

J gene: TRBJ1-1
D gene: NA
V gene: TRBV29-1
clone size: NA
CDR3 protein: CSVCGRASLPAFF
CDR3 DNA: TGCAGCGTTTGTGGCAGAGCCTCCCTCCCAGCTTTCTTT

J gene: TRBJ2-7
D gene: TRBD2
V gene: TRBV7-2
clone size: NA
CDR3 protein: CASSEPGLAGGVITYEQYF
CDR3 DNA: TGTGCCAGCAGCGAACCGGGACTAGCGGGGGGGGTAATCACCTACGAGCAGTACTTC

J gene: TRBJ2-2
D gene: NA
V gene: TRBV7-9
clone size: NA
CDR3 protein: CASSRNRVRTGELFF
CDR3 DNA: TGTGCCAGCAGCCGAAACAGGGTTCGGACCGGGGAGCTGTTTTTT

J gene: TRBJ1-2
D gene: TRBD1
V gene: TRBV6-2/TRBV6-3
clone size: NA
CDR3 protein: CASRRQGAVDGYTF
CDR3 DNA: TGTGCCAGCAGAAGGCAGGGGGCGGTGGATGGCTACACCTTC

J gene: TRBJ2-3
D gene: TRBD2
V gene: TRBV7-6
clone size: few
CDR3 protein: CASSLSPGTSGDSGEDTQYF
CDR3 DNA: TGTGCCAGCAGCCTAAGCCCCGGGACTAGCGGGGACTCCGGAGAAGATACGCAGTATTTT

J gene: TRBJ2-3
D gene: NA
V gene: TRBV29-1
clone size: NA
CDR3 protein: CSAPRGVLSTDTQYF
CDR3 DNA: TGCAGCGCTCCGAGGGGGGTCCTTAGCACAGATACGCAGTATTTT

J gene: TRBJ2-1
D gene: TRBD1
V gene: TRBV25-1
clone size: few
CDR3 protein: CASSEYFNRGNNEQFF
CDR3 DNA: TGTGCCAGCAGTGAATACTTCAACAGGGGAAACAATGAGCAGTTCTTC